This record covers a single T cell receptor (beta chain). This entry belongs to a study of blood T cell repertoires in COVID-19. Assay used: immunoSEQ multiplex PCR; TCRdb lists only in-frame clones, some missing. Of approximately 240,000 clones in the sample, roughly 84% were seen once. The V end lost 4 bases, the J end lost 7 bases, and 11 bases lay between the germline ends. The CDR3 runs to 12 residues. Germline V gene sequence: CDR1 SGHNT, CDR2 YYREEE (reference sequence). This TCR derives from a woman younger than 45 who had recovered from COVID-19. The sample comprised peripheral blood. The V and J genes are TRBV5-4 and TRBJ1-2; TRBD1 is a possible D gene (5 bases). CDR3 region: CASSVTRGGYTF. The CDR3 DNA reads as TGTGCCAGCAGCGTGACAAGGGGTGGCTACACCTTC.